The source of this T cell receptor (beta chain) is a study of breast tumors, draining lymph nodes, adjacent tissues. The lymph nodes were axillary draining lymph nodes from breast cancer patients. As concerns this clonotype: Its antigen is as yet unknown.

MiXCR, run by TCRdb on the multiplex PCR reads, gives a single entry per CDR3 protein. Among some 120,000 distinct CDR3 sequences listed, 21% were seen once. Notes on the study in general: Luminal-like breast cancer showed significantly higher tumor–nontumor repertoire similarity than basal-like.

The sequenced sample consisted of axillary lymph node tissue. This TCR derives from a female donor with breast cancer. Some clones in this sample may be carry-over from other donors' samples.

CDR3 DNA: TGTGCCAGCAGCACAGCGGGAGGGCCGGGGAATGAGCAGTTCTTC. Translation gives CASSTAGGPGNEQFF. The chain recombines TRBV7-3 with TRBJ2-1; 10 bases line up with TRBD2. Germline V gene data show CDR1 as SGHTA and CDR2 as FQGTGA. The CDR3 spans 15 residues. The J segment lost 7 bases and the V segment lost 5 bases, leaving 8 bases of the junction unmatched.